These T cell receptor beta chains were read from a single sample in a study of cytomegalovirus exposure and HLA in healthy donors. Sequenced by immunoSEQ multiplex PCR; TCRdb stores in-frame clones only, minus some. Here the sample spans about 170,000 clones, approximately 75% being singletons. Sequences were obtained from PBMCs. These receptors originate from a girl between 10 and 17 years old in good health and CMV-seronegative. The CDR3 runs from the conserved cysteine through the conserved F or W. The order of the fields is J gene, clone size, V gene, D gene, CDR3 DNA, CDR3 protein. The D gene is left open where the match is weak. Part of the rows lack a size; the others show once, few, many or a class for expanded clones.

j_call: TRBJ1-3
clone_size: -
v_call: TRBV7-9
d_call: -
cdr3_nt: TGTGCCAGCCGCAGGACTGGAAACACCACATATTTT
cdr3_aa: CASRRTGNTTYF

j_call: TRBJ2-3
clone_size: -
v_call: TRBV11-3
d_call: -
cdr3_nt: TGTGCCAGCAGCTTAGTGGCGGGGGCGACCACAGATACGCAGTATTTT
cdr3_aa: CASSLVAGATTDTQYF

j_call: TRBJ1-5
clone_size: -
v_call: TRBV10-3
d_call: TRBD1
cdr3_nt: TGTGCCATCAGTGAGTCGGGGACAGGGGGCAATCAGCCCCAGCATTTT
cdr3_aa: CAISESGTGGNQPQHF

j_call: TRBJ1-2
clone_size: -
v_call: TRBV5-4
d_call: TRBD1
cdr3_nt: TGTGCCAGCAGGTCCCCATCACAGGGGGCGGGTAAGGGCTACACCTTC
cdr3_aa: CASRSPSQGAGKGYTF

j_call: TRBJ1-1
clone_size: -
v_call: TRBV10-3
d_call: TRBD1
cdr3_nt: TGTGCCATCAGTGAAACTTCCGGGACAGTCAGTGGGACTGAAGCTTTCTTT
cdr3_aa: CAISETSGTVSGTEAFF

j_call: TRBJ2-3
clone_size: -
v_call: TRBV7-2
d_call: TRBD2
cdr3_nt: TGTGCCAGCAGCTTCCAAGCTAGCGGAACAGATACGCAGTATTTT
cdr3_aa: CASSFQASGTDTQYF

j_call: TRBJ2-5
clone_size: -
v_call: TRBV29-1
d_call: TRBD2
cdr3_nt: TGCAGCGTTCAAGACGGACTAGCTGGGGAGACCCAGTACTTC
cdr3_aa: CSVQDGLAGETQYF

j_call: TRBJ1-1
clone_size: few
v_call: TRBV30
d_call: TRBD1
cdr3_nt: TGTGCCTGGGGGACAGGGCCCAACACTGAAGCTTTCTTT
cdr3_aa: CAWGTGPNTEAFF

j_call: TRBJ2-3
clone_size: -
v_call: TRBV7-9
d_call: TRBD2
cdr3_nt: TGTGCCAGCAGCTTATGGCTAGCGGGGGAAGATACGCAGTATTTT
cdr3_aa: CASSLWLAGEDTQYF

j_call: TRBJ1-1
clone_size: -
v_call: TRBV6-1
d_call: TRBD1
cdr3_nt: TGTGCCAGCACTTGGGACAGGGGGACTGAAGCTTTCTTT
cdr3_aa: CASTWDRGTEAFF

j_call: TRBJ2-2
clone_size: few
v_call: TRBV6-1
d_call: -
cdr3_nt: TGTGCCAGCAGTGGCTTCATGGGCCGGGGAACCGGGGAGCTGTTTTTT
cdr3_aa: CASSGFMGRGTGELFF

j_call: TRBJ2-1
clone_size: -
v_call: TRBV4-2
d_call: TRBD2
cdr3_nt: TGTGCCAGCAGCCAGGTTACTAGCGGGTCCTACAATGAGCAGTTCTTC
cdr3_aa: CASSQVTSGSYNEQFF

j_call: TRBJ2-2
clone_size: -
v_call: TRBV9
d_call: TRBD1
cdr3_nt: TGTGCCAGCAACCGTAGAGGGACAGGGGACACCGGGGAGCTGTTTTTT
cdr3_aa: CASNRRGTGDTGELFF

j_call: TRBJ1-5
clone_size: -
v_call: TRBV30
d_call: -
cdr3_nt: TGTGCCCTGGGACATAGCAATCAGCCCCAGCATTTT
cdr3_aa: CALGHSNQPQHF

j_call: TRBJ1-6
clone_size: -
v_call: TRBV5-6
d_call: TRBD1
cdr3_nt: TGTGCCTCCGCCGTGACGGGACAGGGTACTTCACCCCTCCACTTT
cdr3_aa: CASAVTGQGTSPLHF

j_call: TRBJ1-2
clone_size: -
v_call: TRBV5-1
d_call: -
cdr3_nt: TGCGCCAGCAGCTTAGGTCAGGTAGAAAACTATGGCTACACCTTC
cdr3_aa: CASSLGQVENYGYTF

j_call: TRBJ2-3
clone_size: -
v_call: TRBV7-9
d_call: -
cdr3_nt: TGTGCCAGCACATCCACAGATACGCAGTATTTT
cdr3_aa: CASTSTDTQYF

j_call: TRBJ1-5
clone_size: -
v_call: TRBV6-7
d_call: -
cdr3_nt: TGTGCCAGCAGTTATTGGCGAGGTTCGGGGCAGCCCCAGCATTTT
cdr3_aa: CASSYWRGSGQPQHF